These 15 T cell receptor beta chains were all obtained from the same sample, sequenced in a study of identical twins. TCRdb processed the 5' RACE reads anew with MiXCR; each CDR3 protein has one entry. The sample shows 1.5 million to 2 million distinct CDR3 sequences, about 31% of them seen only once. Sequencing used cord blood. Receptors were obtained from a newborn girl in good health.

This chain links TRBV5-1 with TRBJ2-1, with TRBD2 identical over 14 bases. CDR1 and CDR2 (germline): SGHRS, YFSETQ. CDR3 size: 17 residues. Losses at the gene ends were 0 bases for V and 10 bases for J; bases not matched to a gene: 9. CDR3 coding DNA: TGCGCCAGCAGCTTGGTAGGACTAGCGGGGGGACGAGAGGAGCAGTTCTTC. This gives the protein CASSLVGLAGGREEQFF.

Here the CDR3 DNA reads TGTGCCAGCAGCAACCCGGGACATCCGAACACTGAAGCTTTCTTT. Translation: CASSNPGHPNTEAFF. This sequence joins TRBV7-9 and TRBJ1-1; a possible D gene is TRBD1 (6 bases). V gave up 5 bases and J gave up 1 base, with 14 bases separating them. Germline CDR1 SEHNR, CDR2 FQNEAQ (reference sequence). This CDR3 is built from 15 residues.

The chain employs TRBV5-1 and TRBJ1-2; no clear D gene. The CDR3 contains 14 residues. The germline gives CDR1 SGHRS, CDR2 YFSETQ. The V end lost 2 bases, the J end lost 10 bases, and 18 bases lay between the germline ends. CDR3 sequence: CASSFYGRSVDYTF. The CDR3 nucleotides read TGCGCCAGCAGCTTCTACGGTCGATCCGTGGACTACACCTTC. Supplemented by reference TRBV5-1 and TRBJ1-2, the full variable domain reads KAGVTQTPRYLIKTRGQQVTLSCSPISGHRSVSWYQQTPGQGLQFLFEYFSETQRNKGNFPGRFSGRQFSNSRSEMNVSTLELGDSALYLCASSFYGRSVDYTFGSGTRLTVV.

CDR3 region: CASSVKNPGDTQYF. In DNA form, the CDR3 reads TGCGCCAGCAGCGTGAAAAATCCTGGGGATACGCAGTATTTT. This chain connects TRBV5-1 to TRBJ2-3; D gene uncertain. CDR1 SGHRS and CDR2 YFSETQ come from the germline V gene. This CDR3 contains 14 residues. V was shortened by 4 bases and J by 6 bases, with 15 bases between the two germline ends.

This chain connects TRBV18 to TRBJ2-1; 9 bases fit TRBD1. The CDR3 is made up of 15 amino acids. The germline CDR1 and CDR2 sequences are KGHSH and LQKENI. Trimming removed 6 bases from V and 5 bases from J; junction bases left unmatched: 8. CDR3: CASSPTGTGHNEQFF. The CDR3 nucleotides read TGTGCCAGCTCCCCTACCGGGACAGGGCACAATGAGCAGTTCTTC.

This clonotype was detected only a few times. V gene TRBV7-9 combines with J gene TRBJ1-2; 9 bases match TRBD1. The CDR3 runs to 17 residues. Germline V lookup: CDR1 SEHNR, CDR2 FQNEAQ (reference sequence). V shed 2 bases and J 1 base; nucleotides not matched to a gene: 8. CDR3 sequence reads: CASSLSTAGQGNYGYTF. DNA of the CDR3: TGTGCCAGCAGCTTAAGTACCGCGGGACAGGGTAACTATGGCTACACCTTC. The full variable domain, its missing parts supplied by reference TRBV7-9 and TRBJ1-2, is DTGVSQNPRHKITKRGQNVTFRCDPISEHNRLYWYRQTLGQGPEFLTYFQNEAQLEKSRLLSDRFSAERPKGSFSTLEIQRTEQGDSAMYLCASSLSTAGQGNYGYTFGSGTRLTVV.

The chain combines TRBV29-1 with TRBJ2-4, with TRBD1 matching over 9 bases. With the DNA end fitting TRBJ2-5 better, the J assignment may be wrong. This CDR3 spans 17 amino acids. CDR1 and CDR2 from the germline V gene are SQVTM and ANQGSEA. This CDR3 reads CSPLRQGVKRPPETQYF. CDR3 nucleotide sequence: TGCAGCCCTTTACGACAGGGGGTGAAACGCCCTCCTGAGACCCAGTACTTC.

This sequence joins TRBV4-1 and TRBJ2-5, with D unclear. The V end was cut by 0 bases, the J end by 11 bases, with 22 bases between. Germline lookup yields CDR1 MGHRA and CDR2 YSYEKL. This CDR3 has 16 amino acids. Here the CDR3 reads CASSQEASWVHNEQYF. The CDR3 DNA follows: TGCGCCAGCAGCCAAGAGGCTAGTTGGGTCCACAATGAGCAGTACTTC.

This chain uses TRBV7-2 with TRBJ2-7; 11 bases are a match to TRBD2. The DNA end favors TRBJ2-5, so the J call may be wrong. Germline CDR1 and CDR2: SGHTA and FQGNSA. The CDR3 consists of 16 residues. The DNA of the CDR3 is TGTGCCAGCAGCTTATTCACTAGCGGGGGTGATAAGACCCAGTACTTC. Its protein is CASSLFTSGGDKTQYF.

This rearrangement joins TRBV12-3 or TRBV12-4 to TRBJ2-7; D is ambiguous. Trimming took off 6 bases at V and 0 bases at J, with 15 bases between the two ends. The CDR3 totals 15 residues. The CDR3 sequence is CASSLSRRISYEQYF. The DNA of the CDR3 is TGTGCCAGCAGCCTCAGCAGACGGATCTCCTACGAGCAGTACTTC.

The genes are TRBV28 and TRBJ1-6; maybe TRBD1 (5 bases). The V end was cut by 6 bases, the J end by 12 bases, with 15 bases between. Germline values: CDR1 MDHEN, CDR2 SYDVKM. CDR3 length: 13 residues. This CDR3 reads CASRGGWFVPLHF. The CDR3 nucleotides read TGTGCCAGCAGGGGGGGTTGGTTTGTACCCCTCCACTTT.

This chain links TRBV4-1 with TRBJ1-4; D remains ambiguous. The CDR3 is made up of 15 amino acids. The V and J ends lost 0 bases and 7 bases respectively, with 12 bases between them. Looked up from germline, CDR1 is MGHRA and CDR2 is YSYEKL. The CDR3 DNA reads TGCGCCAGCAGCCAAGATTCTCGGGTTGGTGAAAAACTGTTTTTT. Encoded protein: CASSQDSRVGEKLFF.

This clonotype was counted at least ten times. The rearrangement uses TRBV29-1 and TRBJ2-1, with D tentatively TRBD1 (6 bases). The V gene's germline CDR1 is SQVTM and CDR2 ANQGSEA. The CDR3 totals 14 residues. The V gene lost 4 bases and the J gene lost 2 bases, with 12 bases spanning the gap. The CDR3: CSVVPRDTYNEQFF. The DNA of the CDR3 is TGCAGCGTTGTACCCAGGGACACCTACAATGAGCAGTTCTTC.

In this sample, this clonotype turned up a few times. V gene TRBV30 combines with J gene TRBJ2-3, with 14 positions matching TRBD2. This CDR3 is built from 15 residues. Germline V CDR1 and CDR2: GTSNPN, SVGIG (reference sequence). The ends lost 0 bases at V and 7 bases at J; junction bases unmatched: 3. CDR3 bases: TGTGCCTGGAGTGTAGGACTAGCGGGGGGACATACGCAGTATTTT. Residues: CAWSVGLAGGHTQYF.

The sample holds a few counts of this clonotype. V is TRBV25-1 and J is TRBJ2-7; a weak D match, TRBD1 (5 bases). Germline V CDR1 and CDR2: MGHDK, SYGVNS. CDR3 length: 16 residues. V dropped 4 bases and J dropped 0 bases, with 16 bases sitting between them. DNA for the CDR3: TGTGCCAGCAGTGCCCCGACAGCTCCCCGCTCCTACGAGCAGTACTTC. Its protein is CASSAPTAPRSYEQYF.